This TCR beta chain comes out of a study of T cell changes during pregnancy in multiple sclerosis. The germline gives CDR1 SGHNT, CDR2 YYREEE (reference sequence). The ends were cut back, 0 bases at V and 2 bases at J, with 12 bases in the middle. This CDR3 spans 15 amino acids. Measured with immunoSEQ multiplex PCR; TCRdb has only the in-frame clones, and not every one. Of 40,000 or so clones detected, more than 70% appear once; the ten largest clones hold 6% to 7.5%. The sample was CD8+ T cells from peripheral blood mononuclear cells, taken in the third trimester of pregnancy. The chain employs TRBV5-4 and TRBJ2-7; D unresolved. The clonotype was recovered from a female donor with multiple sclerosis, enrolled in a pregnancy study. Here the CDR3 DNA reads TGTGCCAGCAGCTTGGACGGTCCCTCCCCCTACGAGCAGTACTTC. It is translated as CASSLDGPSPYEQYF.